This T cell receptor (beta chain) was retrieved from a study of blood T cell repertoires in COVID-19. Study information: The origin of the acute and convalescent COVID-19 samples was the United States, Italy and Spain. The cDNA or gDNA used as material had been derived from T cells, B-cell-depleted T cells, or PBMCs.

Donors in Cohort 3 counted as recovered after two negative PCRs, clearance, or symptom resolution. The method was immunoSEQ multiplex PCR; TCRdb's version includes in-frame clones alone and lacks a portion of them. The sample includes more than 350,000 clones, approximately 87% of them seen just once. The CDR3 is 12 amino acids. The germline gives CDR1 LGHDT, CDR2 YNNKEL (reference sequence). The V and J ends lost 4 bases and 6 bases respectively, with 8 bases between them. This chain uses TRBV3-1 (or the pseudogene TRBV3-2) with TRBJ2-3, with D hard to call. Sequenced material: PBMCs or T cells enriched from blood (not recorded which). The receptor comes from a woman between 45 and 65 years old who had recovered from COVID-19. The CDR3 DNA reads TGTGCCAGCAGCCCCACTTCCGATACGCAGTATTTT. Its protein product is CASSPTSDTQYF.